These 22 T cell receptor beta chains came from one sample sequenced in a study of CD8+CD57+ T cells in acquired aplastic anemia. Both TCR beta VDJ combination and CDR3 sequence profiling were carried out. Genomic DNA was the template for this profiling. TCRdb passed the reads through MiXCR, listing each CDR3 protein once. The table includes about 190,000 distinct CDR3 sequences, around three fifths detected once. The material sequenced was sorted CD4+, CD8+, or CD8+CD57+ T cells (not recorded which) from PBMCs. The receptor set was obtained from a human donor with severe aplastic anemia or a healthy control (not recorded which).

This chain joins TRBV7-3 and TRBJ2-1, with 10 bases fitting TRBD1. With V trimmed by 0 bases and J by 4 bases, 0 bases remained unmatched. Germline-derived CDR1 and CDR2 are SGHTA and FQGTGA. The CDR3 spans 15 residues. The CDR3 sequence: CASSLTGQGYNEQFF. CDR3 coding DNA: TGTGCCAGCAGCTTAACGGGACAGGGGTACAATGAGCAGTTCTTC.

V is TRBV5-1 and J is TRBJ2-3, with 8 nucleotides matching TRBD2. Trimming cost V 7 bases and J 4 bases; bases outside gene matches: 8. The CDR3 contains 14 residues. The germline V gene encodes CDR1 SGHRS and CDR2 YFSETQ. The CDR3 DNA is TGCGCCAGCTACCGGGGACTAGGGGCAGATACGCAGTATTTT. It specifies CASYRGLGADTQYF.

This clonotype was recorded only once. The chain carries TRBV7-4 and TRBJ2-1; D gene uncertain. Germline lookup yields CDR1 SGHVT and CDR2 SQSDAQ. The CDR3 sequence is 11 residues long. The V end lost 9 bases, the J end lost 10 bases, and 13 bases lay between the germline ends. CDR3 nucleotides: TGTGCCAGTAATACCGGACCAGAGCAGTTCTTC. Its translation: CASNTGPEQFF.

The table lists this clonotype with a few counts. This chain uses TRBV15 with TRBJ1-3, with D hard to call. The length of the CDR3 is 12 residues. Trimming pared 0 bases from V and 6 bases from J, leaving 3 bases between. CDR1 is LNHNV and CDR2 is YYDKDF in the germline V gene (reference sequence). CDR3 in amino acids: CATSRDQNTIYF. Here the CDR3 DNA reads TGTGCCACCAGCAGAGACCAAAACACCATATATTTT.

In regard to this clonotype: Germline is not matched at one junction end, which may reflect a read error. The chain carries TRBV7-2 and TRBJ1-1; D remains unclear. Germline V gene lookup returns CDR1 SGHTA and CDR2 FQGNSA. This CDR3 has 14 residues. The CDR3 bases are TGTGCCAGCAGGAAGACGGGCATGAACGCTGAAGCTTTCTTT. It encodes CASRKTGMNAEAFF.

The table lists this clonotype with many counts. The rearrangement joins TRBV27 to TRBJ2-7, with TRBD1 identical over 9 bases. V dropped 5 bases and J dropped 0; count of bases not matched to a gene: 8. The CDR3 is 16 residues long. The V gene's germline CDR1 is MNHEY and CDR2 SMNVEV (reference sequence). The CDR3 region is CASSADGTGISYEQYF. CDR3 coding DNA: TGTGCCAGCAGTGCAGACGGGACAGGGATCTCCTACGAGCAGTACTTC.

This clonotype appeared once. Mismatch with germline at one junction end may stem from a read error. The chain couples TRBV7-7 to TRBJ2-6, with TRBD2 matching over 7 bases. Germline V gives CDR1 SSHAT, CDR2 FNYEAQ (reference sequence). This CDR3 has 18 residues. Here the CDR3 reads CASSLVSGTISGANVLTF. In DNA form, the CDR3 reads TGTGCTAGCAGCTTGGTGTCAGGGACTATTTCTGGGGCCAACGTCCTGACTTTC.

This clonotype was counted between two and nine times. This chain uses TRBV20-1 with TRBJ2-7; 13 bases align to TRBD2. V shed 5 bases and J 5 bases; nucleotides not matched to a gene: 3. Germline CDR1 is DFQATT and CDR2 is SNEGSKA (reference sequence). This CDR3 region has 13 residues. The CDR3 here is CSAWTSGSHEQYF. The CDR3 bases are TGCAGTGCTTGGACTAGCGGGAGTCACGAGCAGTACTTC.

V usage is TRBV5-1 and J usage is TRBJ1-6; D is unresolved. This CDR3 is 15 amino acids long. V was trimmed by 2 bases and J by 5 bases, leaving 11 bases between them. Germline CDR1 and CDR2: SGHRS and YFSETQ. The CDR3 region is CASSLGIANNSPLHF. CDR3 bases: TGCGCCAGCAGCTTAGGAATAGCCAATAATTCACCCCTCCACTTT.

This clonotype was recorded a few times. Just one base apart from a much larger clone, this may be a read error. This chain connects TRBV20-1 to TRBJ2-7; 7 bases match TRBD1. This CDR3 is built from 15 residues. CDR1 is DFQATT, CDR2 SNEGSKA, per germline (reference sequence). V shed 0 bases, J shed 3 bases, and the junction held 8 bases outside the gene matches. The CDR3 region has the DNA TGCAGTGCTAGAGATTCAGGACAGGCCCTCTACGAGCAGTACTTC. Its protein product is CSARDSGQALYEQYF.

This chain connects TRBV9 to TRBJ1-2, with unresolved D. The germline V and J ends were trimmed by 4 bases and 8 bases, with 15 bases remaining between them. CDR1 and CDR2 from the germline V gene are SGDLS and YYNGEE. This CDR3 spans 13 amino acids. The chain's CDR3 is CASSQERMGGYTF. DNA of the CDR3: TGTGCCAGCAGCCAAGAACGAATGGGAGGCTACACCTTC.

This sequence joins TRBV20-1 and TRBJ2-7, with D perhaps being TRBD1 or TRBD2 (6 bases each). CDR1 is DFQATT and CDR2 is SNEGSKA in the germline V gene (reference sequence). Trimming removed 5 bases at V and 0 bases at J, with 14 bases between. The CDR3 extends over 14 amino acids. Here the CDR3 reads CSAGGHLSSYEQYF. CDR3 nucleotide sequence: TGCAGTGCTGGGGGGCACTTGAGCTCCTACGAGCAGTACTTC.

This chain links TRBV6-1 with TRBJ2-7; 9 nucleotides match TRBD1. J lost 3 bases, V lost 3 bases, and 6 bases had no gene match. CDR3 size: 15 residues. Germline CDR1 MNHNS, CDR2 SASEGT. The CDR3 loop is CASSEWDRANYEQYF. The CDR3, as DNA: TGTGCCAGCAGTGAGTGGGACAGGGCTAACTACGAGCAGTACTTC.

This clonotype was counted a single time. One end of the junction varies from germline; a read error may be responsible. The chain couples TRBV7-2 to TRBJ1-6, with D tentatively TRBD1 (6 bases). Germline lookup yields CDR1 SGHTA and CDR2 FQGNSA. The length of the CDR3 is 15 residues. CDR3 in amino acids: CASSLEGRGRSPPHF. For the CDR3, the DNA is TGTGCCAGCAGCTTAGAGGGCAGGGGTAGATCACCCCCCCACTTT.

This clonotype has ten or more counts. V usage is TRBV19 and J usage is TRBJ2-3; D is undetermined. Germline lookup yields CDR1 LNHDA and CDR2 SQIVND (reference sequence). With 6 bases removed from V and 3 bases from J, the gap between germline ends came to 13 bases. The CDR3 covers 14 residues. The CDR3 coding sequence is TGTGCCAGTAGCCCCTGGCAGATGACAGATACGCAGTATTTT. Its translation: CASSPWQMTDTQYF.

This sequence joins TRBV30 and TRBJ1-5, with a tentative D call TRBD1 (5 bases). Trimming removed 0 bases from V and 9 bases from J, with 15 bases in between. This CDR3 comprises 14 residues. From germline, CDR1 is GTSNPN and CDR2 SVGIG (reference sequence). The chain's CDR3 is CAWSVGGGGWPQHF. In DNA, the CDR3 is TGTGCCTGGAGTGTTGGGGGTGGGGGATGGCCCCAGCATTTT. Together with reference TRBV30 and TRBJ1-5, the CDR3 gives the full variable domain: SQTIHQWPATLVQPVGSPLSLECTVEGTSNPNLYWYRQAAGRGLQLLFYSVGIGQISSEVPQNLSASRPQDRQFILSSKKLLLSDSGFYLCAWSVGGGGWPQHFGDGTRLSIL.

This clonotype was seen many times. V and J are TRBV4-1 and TRBJ2-7; D possibly corresponds to TRBD1 (5 bases). From germline, CDR1 is MGHRA and CDR2 YSYEKL. CDR3 size: 16 residues. Trimming removed 0 bases at V and 0 bases at J, with 12 bases between. The CDR3 nucleotides are TGCGCCAGCAGCCAAGATCACACAGGTACCTCCTACGAGCAGTACTTC. Its protein product is CASSQDHTGTSYEQYF.

At least ten counts were recorded for this clonotype. This chain uses TRBV9 with TRBJ2-3, with 10 positions matching TRBD2. This CDR3 is 18 amino acids long. Germline V gene data show CDR1 as SGDLS and CDR2 as YYNGEE. V dropped 0 bases and J dropped 7; count of bases not matched to a gene: 14. DNA for the CDR3: TGTGCCAGCAGCGTAGCTAGAAGCGGGGGGGCGGAGCCCCATACGCAGTATTTT. Its protein product is CASSVARSGGAEPHTQYF.

The chain combines TRBV20-1 with TRBJ1-2; D unclear. Germline CDR1 and CDR2: DFQATT and SNEGSKA (reference sequence). The CDR3 is 9 amino acids. CDR3 residues: CRPNSGYTF. The CDR3 DNA sequence: TGCAGACCCAATTCTGGCTACACCTTC.

The chain combines TRBV20-1 with TRBJ2-7; D is ambiguous. Germline V gene data show CDR1 as DFQATT and CDR2 as SNEGSKA (reference sequence). This CDR3 is built from 12 residues. V dropped 0 bases and J dropped 7 bases, with 10 bases sitting between them. CDR3 residues: CSAREPPYEQYF. CDR3 nucleotides: TGCAGTGCTAGAGAACCTCCTTATGAGCAGTACTTC.

The V call is TRBV20-1, the J call TRBJ2-3, with 9 bases identical to TRBD2. This CDR3 comprises 15 residues. Germline loops: CDR1 DFQATT, CDR2 SNEGSKA (reference sequence). J gave up 2 bases and V 1 base, and 4 bases lay outside the gene matches. Here the CDR3 reads CSARGVAGATDTQYF. For the CDR3, the DNA is TGCAGTGCTAGAGGGGTAGCGGGAGCCACAGATACGCAGTATTTT.

The V gene is TRBV15, the J gene TRBJ2-7; a weak D match, TRBD2 (7 bases). Trimming pared 2 bases from V and 7 bases from J, leaving 18 bases between. The CDR3 totals 15 residues. Germline V CDR1 and CDR2: LNHNV, YYDKDF (reference sequence). The CDR3 is CATSRNTGQAGEQYF. As DNA, the CDR3 is TGTGCCACCAGCAGAAATACGGGACAAGCGGGGGAGCAGTACTTC. Variable domain in full (rest from reference TRBV15 and TRBJ2-7): DAMVIQNPRYQVTQFGKPVTLSCSQTLNHNVMYWYQQKSSQAPKLLFHYYDKDFNNEADTPDNFQSRRPNTSFCFLDIRSPGLGDTAMYLCATSRNTGQAGEQYFGPGTRLTVT.